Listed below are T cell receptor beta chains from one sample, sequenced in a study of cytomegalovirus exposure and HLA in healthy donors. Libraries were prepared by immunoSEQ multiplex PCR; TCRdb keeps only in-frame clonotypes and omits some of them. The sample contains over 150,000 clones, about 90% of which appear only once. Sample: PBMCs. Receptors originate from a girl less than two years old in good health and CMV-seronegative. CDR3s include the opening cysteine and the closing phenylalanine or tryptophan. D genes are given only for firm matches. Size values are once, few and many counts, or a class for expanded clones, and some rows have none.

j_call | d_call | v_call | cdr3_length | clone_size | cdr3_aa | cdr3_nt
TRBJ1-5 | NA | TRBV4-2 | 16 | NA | CASSQESGPGNQPQHF | TGTGCCAGCAGCCAAGAATCAGGGCCTGGGAATCAGCCCCAGCATTTT
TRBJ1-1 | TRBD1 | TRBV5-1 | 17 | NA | CASSLRFGTGRVTEAFF | TGCGCCAGCAGCCTCAGATTCGGGACAGGGAGGGTAACTGAAGCTTTCTTT
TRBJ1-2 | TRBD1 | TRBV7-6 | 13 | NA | CASSPGQGAGYTF | TGTGCCAGCAGCCCCGGACAGGGGGCCGGCTACACCTTC
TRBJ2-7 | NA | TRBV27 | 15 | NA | CASSVGAGTSYEQYF | TGTGCCAGCAGTGTGGGAGCGGGTACCTCCTACGAGCAGTACTTC
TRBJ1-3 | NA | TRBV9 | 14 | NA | CASSVGTSGNTIYF | TGTGCCAGCAGCGTCGGGACATCTGGAAACACCATATATTTT
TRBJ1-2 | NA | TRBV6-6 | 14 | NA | CASSYSHPNYGYTF | TGTGCCAGCAGTTACTCACACCCTAACTATGGCTACACCTTC
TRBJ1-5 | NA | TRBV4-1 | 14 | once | CASSQEWLNQPQHF | TGCGCCAGCAGCCAAGAATGGCTCAATCAGCCCCAGCATTTT
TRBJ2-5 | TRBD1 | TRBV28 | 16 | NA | CASSSPGQGGQETQYF | TGTGCCAGCAGTTCGCCGGGACAGGGAGGTCAAGAGACCCAGTACTTC
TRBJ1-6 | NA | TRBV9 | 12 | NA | CASSAFNSPLHF | TGTGCCAGCAGCGCTTTTAATTCACCCCTCCACTTT
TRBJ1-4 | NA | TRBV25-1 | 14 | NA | CASSEGQPNEKLFF | TGTGCCAGCAGTGAAGGACAGCCTAATGAAAAACTGTTTTTT
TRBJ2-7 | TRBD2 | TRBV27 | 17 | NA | CASSLWPAAGGVYEQYF | TGTGCCAGCAGTTTATGGCCAGCAGCGGGGGGAGTCTACGAGCAGTACTTC
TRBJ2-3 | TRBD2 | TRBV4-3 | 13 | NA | CATGTSVTDTQYF | TGCGCCACGGGGACTAGCGTCACAGATACGCAGTATTTT
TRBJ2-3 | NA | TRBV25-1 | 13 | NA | CASSVSVTDTQYF | TGTGCCAGCAGTGTCTCGGTTACAGATACGCAGTATTTT
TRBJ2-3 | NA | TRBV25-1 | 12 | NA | CASRDTTDTQYF | TGTGCCAGCAGAGACACCACAGATACGCAGTATTTT
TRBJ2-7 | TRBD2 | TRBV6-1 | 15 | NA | CASSTSGVTYYEQYF | TGTGCCAGCAGTACTAGCGGGGTAACTTACTACGAGCAGTACTTC
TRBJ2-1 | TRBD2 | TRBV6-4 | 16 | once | CASSPSAGGLMNEQFF | TGTGCCAGCAGCCCCTCCGCGGGGGGCCTTATGAATGAGCAGTTCTTC
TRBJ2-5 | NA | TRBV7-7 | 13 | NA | CASSPGQKETQYF | TGTGCTAGCAGCCCGGGACAAAAAGAGACCCAGTACTTC
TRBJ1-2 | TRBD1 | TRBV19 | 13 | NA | CASSRTGFDGYTF | TGTGCCAGTAGTAGGACAGGGTTTGATGGCTACACCTTC
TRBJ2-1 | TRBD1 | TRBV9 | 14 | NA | CASSVRTGGNEQFF | TGTGCCAGCAGCGTAAGGACAGGGGGCAATGAGCAGTTCTTC
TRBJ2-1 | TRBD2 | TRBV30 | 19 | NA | CAWSPMRGLAGVSYNEQFF | TGTGCCTGGAGTCCAATGAGGGGACTAGCGGGCGTCTCCTACAATGAGCAGTTCTTC
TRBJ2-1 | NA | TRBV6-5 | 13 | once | CASSYSGGGEQFF | TGTGCCAGCAGTTACTCAGGGGGGGGTGAGCAGTTCTTC
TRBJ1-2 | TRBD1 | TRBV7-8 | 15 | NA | CASSPLGQGPYGYTF | TGTGCCAGCAGCCCCCTAGGACAGGGTCCCTATGGCTACACCTTC
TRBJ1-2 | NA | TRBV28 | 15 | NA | CASSQLTYEDYGYTF | TGTGCCAGCAGTCAGCTGACTTATGAGGACTATGGCTACACCTTC
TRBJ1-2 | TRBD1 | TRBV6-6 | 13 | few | CASSRDSNYGYTF | TGTGCCAGCAGTCGGGACAGCAACTATGGCTACACCTTC
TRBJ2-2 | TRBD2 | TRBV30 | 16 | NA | CAWSVRGGVISGELFF | TGTGCCTGGAGTGTACGGGGGGGCGTTATATCCGGGGAGCTGTTTTTT
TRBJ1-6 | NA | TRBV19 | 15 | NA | CASTAGFGADSPLHF | TGTGCCAGTACGGCAGGTTTTGGGGCCGATTCACCCCTCCACTTT
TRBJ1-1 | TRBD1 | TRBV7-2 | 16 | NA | CASSLGLRTGGFEAFF | TGTGCCAGCAGCTTAGGGTTGAGGACAGGGGGTTTTGAAGCTTTCTTT
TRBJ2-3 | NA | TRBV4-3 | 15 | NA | CASSQGTFPTDTQYF | TGCGCCAGCAGCCAAGGGACTTTCCCCACAGATACGCAGTATTTT
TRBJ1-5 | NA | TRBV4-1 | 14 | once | CASSQGLGAQPQHF | TGCGCCAGCAGCCAAGGTTTGGGGGCTCAGCCCCAGCATTTT
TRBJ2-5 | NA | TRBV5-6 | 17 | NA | CASSLVLRGADQETQYF | TGTGCCAGCAGCTTGGTGTTAAGGGGCGCAGACCAAGAGACCCAGTACTTC
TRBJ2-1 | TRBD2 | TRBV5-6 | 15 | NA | CASSFTSGNYNEQFF | TGTGCCAGCAGCTTTACTAGCGGAAACTACAATGAGCAGTTCTTC
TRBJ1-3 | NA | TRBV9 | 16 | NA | CASSVISAFSGNTIYF | TGTGCCAGCAGCGTAATATCAGCGTTCTCTGGAAACACCATATATTTT
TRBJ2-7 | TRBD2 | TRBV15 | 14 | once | CATSFGGMSLEQYF | TGTGCCACCAGCTTCGGGGGGATGAGTTTAGAGCAGTACTTC
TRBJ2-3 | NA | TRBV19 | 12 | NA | CASSPGWDTQYF | TGTGCCAGTAGTCCGGGGTGGGATACGCAGTATTTT
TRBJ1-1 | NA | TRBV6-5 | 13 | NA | CASSARGSTEAFF | TGTGCCAGCAGTGCCAGGGGCTCCACTGAAGCTTTCTTT
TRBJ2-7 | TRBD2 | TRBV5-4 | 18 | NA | CASSLAKGLAGLTYEQYF | TGTGCCAGCAGCTTGGCGAAGGGACTAGCGGGGCTCACCTACGAGCAGTACTTC
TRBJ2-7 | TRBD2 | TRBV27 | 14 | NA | CASRLAGVMYEQYF | TGTGCCAGCAGACTAGCGGGAGTCATGTACGAGCAGTACTTC
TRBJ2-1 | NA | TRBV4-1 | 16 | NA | CASSLRTDSSYNEQFF | TGCGCCAGCAGCCTTAGGACGGACAGCTCCTACAATGAGCAGTTCTTC
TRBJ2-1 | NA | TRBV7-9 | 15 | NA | CASSTLLAMEGEQFF | TGTGCCAGCAGCACCCTACTAGCAATGGAGGGTGAGCAGTTCTTC
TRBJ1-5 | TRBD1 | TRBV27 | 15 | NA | CASSLGTGGNQPQHF | TGTGCCAGCAGTTTAGGGACAGGGGGAAATCAGCCCCAGCATTTT
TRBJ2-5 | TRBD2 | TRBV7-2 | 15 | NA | CASSPREGVHKTQYF | TGTGCCAGCAGCCCTCGGGAGGGAGTCCACAAGACCCAGTACTTC